The 17 T cell receptor beta chains below all came from one sample that was sequenced in a study of identical twins. TCRdb reanalysed the 5' RACE reads using MiXCR and keeps one entry per CDR3 protein. The table includes some 230,000 distinct CDR3 sequences, around 6.5% detected once. This sample was also put to use in a study of T cells expressing NK-cell markers.

Sample: CD8+ T cells sorted from blood. Receptor source: a young woman in good health.

This clonotype was detected many times. The CDR3 here is CSARDIAGAADTQYF. The CDR3 bases are TGCAGTGCTAGAGATATAGCGGGGGCCGCAGATACGCAGTATTTT. The chain recombines TRBV20-1 with TRBJ2-3; 9 bases are shared with TRBD2. CDR1 and CDR2 from the germline V gene are DFQATT and SNEGSKA (reference sequence). This CDR3 spans 15 amino acids. V dropped 0 bases and J dropped 4; count of bases not matched to a gene: 5.

This clonotype came up a few times. The rearrangement links TRBV19 to TRBJ2-7; unclear D gene. Germline CDR1 is LNHDA and CDR2 is SQIVND (reference sequence). V lost 3 bases and J lost 0, with 12 bases in between. The CDR3 sequence is 15 residues long. CDR3 in DNA: TGTGCCAGTAGTATGGCCCTATCGAGCTCCTACGAGCAGTACTTC. Its protein is CASSMALSSSYEQYF.

The chain links TRBV4-1 to TRBJ2-7, with D tentatively TRBD1 or TRBD2 (5 bases each). The CDR3 has 15 amino acids. The V and J ends lost 0 bases and 0 bases respectively, with 9 bases between them. CDR1 is MGHRA and CDR2 is YSYEKL in the germline V gene. CDR3 sequence reads: CASSQDRDASYEQYF. The DNA of the CDR3 is TGCGCCAGCAGCCAAGATCGGGACGCCTCCTACGAGCAGTACTTC.

There are many counts of this clonotype. This chain uses TRBV7-9 with TRBJ2-7, with 9 nucleotides matching TRBD2. Unmatched junction bases numbered 9, after V lost 4 bases and J lost 2 bases. The CDR3 runs 16 residues. Germline CDR1 reads SEHNR; CDR2 reads FQNEAQ (reference sequence). The CDR3 loop is CASSSSSSGNAYEQYF. The CDR3 DNA reads as TGTGCCAGCAGCTCTTCGTCTAGCGGGAACGCCTACGAGCAGTACTTC.

The chain employs TRBV13 and TRBJ1-4; D ambiguous. The CDR3 spans 15 residues. CDR1 and CDR2 (germline): PRHDT, FYEKMQ (reference sequence). V lost 3 bases and J 3 bases, leaving 11 bases between the germline ends. In DNA form, the CDR3 reads TGTGCCAGCAGCTTTCGCTCAGCATCTAATGAAAAACTGTTTTTT. Translation: CASSFRSASNEKLFF.

Ten or more counts support this clonotype. One end of the junction varies from germline; a read error may be responsible. V is TRBV11-2 and J is TRBJ2-1; D may be TRBD2 (6 bases). The CDR3 has 15 residues. From germline, CDR1 is SGHAT and CDR2 FQNNGV. DNA of the CDR3: TGTGCCAGCAGCCTAGAGTCGGGGGTTAAGCGGAAGCAGTTCTTC. Translated, it gives CASSLESGVKRKQFF. The whole variable domain, remainder taken from reference TRBV11-2 and TRBJ2-1, is EAGVAQSPRYKIIEKRQSVAFWCNPISGHATLYWYQQILGQGPKLLIQFQNNGVVDDSQLPKDRFSAERLKGVDSTLKIQPAKLEDSAVYLCASSLESGVKRKQFFGPGTRLTVL.

In its sample, this clonotype was seen a few times. V and J are TRBV10-3 and TRBJ2-5, with TRBD2 matching over 7 bases. The CDR3 runs to 15 residues. Germline CDR1 reads ENHRY; CDR2 reads SYGVKD. J lost 5 bases, V lost 4 bases, and 10 bases had no gene match. The CDR3 here is CAISVIGEGLETQYF. In nucleotides, the CDR3 is TGTGCCATCAGTGTCATCGGGGAGGGATTGGAGACCCAGTACTTC.

This chain joins TRBV13 and TRBJ1-2, with 7 bases lining up with TRBD1. In germline, CDR1 is PRHDT, CDR2 FYEKMQ (reference sequence). The CDR3 is 14 residues long. The ends lost 0 bases at V and 8 bases at J; junction bases unmatched: 6. The CDR3: CASSLGLGGGGYTF. CDR3 coding DNA: TGTGCCAGCAGCTTAGGATTAGGGGGCGGAGGCTACACCTTC.

V is TRBV20-1 and J is TRBJ1-5; 8 bases map to TRBD1. V gave up 6 bases and J gave up 3 bases; unmatched junction bases: 10. Germline V gives CDR1 DFQATT, CDR2 SNEGSKA (reference sequence). The CDR3 contains 15 residues. DNA of the CDR3: TGCAGTGCAACCCGGGACAGGCTGGACAATCAGCCCCAGCATTTT. Amino acids: CSATRDRLDNQPQHF.

This clonotype was observed a few times. The chain has TRBV9 and TRBJ1-1, with 7 bases matching TRBD1. V was clipped by 3 bases and J by 8 bases; unmatched bases: 7. The CDR3 runs 13 residues. The germline gives CDR1 SGDLS, CDR2 YYNGEE. The CDR3 coding sequence is TGTGCCAGCAGCGCCCTGGGGACAGACGAAGCTTTCTTT. It specifies CASSALGTDEAFF.

This clonotype occurred a few times. The chain links TRBV19 to TRBJ2-3; 8 bases fit TRBD2. Germline V lookup: CDR1 LNHDA, CDR2 SQIVND (reference sequence). The length of the CDR3 is 14 residues. V was pared by 8 bases and J by 4 bases, with 8 bases of the junction left unmatched. CDR3 sequence reads: CASGLAGLSDTQYF. The CDR3 DNA reads TGTGCCAGTGGTTTAGCGGGATTATCAGATACGCAGTATTTT.

The rearrangement links TRBV19 to TRBJ2-7; D possibly corresponds to TRBD2 (6 bases). V shed 1 base and J shed 0 bases, with 10 bases lying between them. Germline V lookup: CDR1 LNHDA, CDR2 SQIVND (reference sequence). This CDR3 region has 15 residues. The CDR3 sequence: CASSIGRGSSYEQYF. The CDR3, as DNA: TGTGCCAGTAGTATAGGCCGGGGGAGCTCCTACGAGCAGTACTTC.

In its sample, this clonotype was seen a few times. J is TRBJ2-1 and V is TRBV9; 8 bases map to TRBD2. Trimming removed 4 bases from V and 4 bases from J; junction bases left unmatched: 10. Germline V lookup: CDR1 SGDLS, CDR2 YYNGEE. CDR3 length: 16 residues. The CDR3 reads CASSNPRAGAYNEQFF. The CDR3 DNA reads as TGTGCCAGCAGCAACCCGAGAGCGGGGGCATACAATGAGCAGTTCTTC.

The chain is built from TRBV7-9 and TRBJ2-7; a weak D match, TRBD1 (5 bases). Between the trimmed V and J ends, which lost 1 base and 2 bases, there was a span of 12 bases. Germline CDR1 and CDR2: SEHNR and FQNEAQ (reference sequence). CDR3 length: 15 residues. The CDR3 nucleotides read TGTGCCAGCAGCTTAGGGGGCAGCCGCCCCTACGAGCAGTACTTC. It encodes CASSLGGSRPYEQYF.

In this sample, this clonotype turned up many times. The chain uses TRBV24-1 and TRBJ2-2; no clear D gene. The V and J ends lost 5 bases and 6 bases respectively, with 6 bases between them. Germline-derived CDR1 and CDR2 are KGHDR and SFDVKD. This CDR3 contains 12 residues. CDR3 protein: CATSASSGELFF. Written as DNA, the CDR3 is TGTGCCACCAGTGCTAGTTCCGGGGAGCTGTTTTTT.

The table lists this clonotype with a few counts. The chain combines TRBV14 with TRBJ2-1; possibly TRBD1 for D (5 bases). Germline-derived CDR1 and CDR2 are SGHDN and FVKESK. V was clipped by 1 base and J by 2 bases, with 9 bases between them. This CDR3 is built from 15 residues. The CDR3 loop is CASSQGQGPYNEQFF. CDR3 in DNA: TGTGCCAGCAGCCAAGGCCAGGGTCCCTACAATGAGCAGTTCTTC.

This clonotype has a handful of counts. The genes are TRBV10-2 and TRBJ2-7, with D unresolved. V was shortened by 9 bases and J by 2 bases, with 14 bases between the two germline ends. The germline CDR1 and CDR2 sequences are WSHSY and SAAADI. There are 13 residues in the CDR3. CDR3 sequence reads: CASAFDKTYEQYF. CDR3 DNA sequence: TGCGCCAGTGCCTTCGATAAAACCTACGAGCAGTACTTC.